This T cell receptor beta chain was retrieved from a study of T cells in Graves' hyperthyroidism and ophthalmopathy. The study, taken as a whole, reports: In blood, most of the thyroid clonotypes expanded above 0.001 were also present.

Patients with uncontrolled infections, other autoimmune diseases, pregnancy or lactation were excluded. Diagnoses used clinical symptoms, serum thyroxine and TRAb, thyroid ultrasound and orbital computed tomography. This clonotype was seen a few times. Its antigen is undetermined. Trimming removed 0 bases at V and 3 bases at J, with 12 bases between. The germline gives CDR1 MNHNS, CDR2 SASEGT. CDR3 length equals 15 residues. Researchers took RNA transcripts and amplified the TCR beta CDR3 regions from them. During a first-round RT-PCR of the TCR CDR3, the HTBI primer set was used. TCRdb analysed the multiplex PCR reads with MiXCR anew, one entry per CDR3 protein. Here the sample spans under 400,000 distinct CDR3 sequences, roughly 20% being singletons.

The material sequenced was blood. The receptor was derived from a woman in her thirties or forties with Graves' ophthalmopathy. The genes are TRBV6-1 and TRBJ2-7, with D possibly being TRBD1 or TRBD2 (6 bases each). The CDR3, as DNA: TGTGCCAGCAGTGAAGCGTGGGGGGCGGTCTACGAGCAGTACTTC. It translates to CASSEAWGAVYEQYF.